The source of this T cell receptor (beta chain) is a study of cytomegalovirus exposure and HLA in healthy donors. Whole-study findings and limits: Despite most TCR sequences being rare, some public TCRs occurred in many donors.

There are 16 residues in the CDR3. Germline CDR1 SGHRS, CDR2 YFSETQ. With 0 bases removed from V and 3 bases from J, the gap between germline ends came to 12 bases. Amplification used 60 Vbeta primers and 13 Jbeta primers. Some clones are missing from TCRdb's copy, which holds only in-frame ones; the method was immunoSEQ multiplex PCR. The sample gives under 200,000 clones, over 65% of which show up once; roughly 2.8% is in the top ten. Notes on this clone: Its antigen remains unknown.

The sequence came from a woman aged 45-59 years in good health and CMV-seropositive. The sequencing sample was made of PBMCs. The V and J genes are TRBV5-1 and TRBJ2-2; a weak D match, TRBD2 (5 bases). In DNA form, the CDR3 reads TGCGCCAGCAGCTTGGGAGGGAAGACGGACACCGGGGAGCTGTTTTTT. Protein product: CASSLGGKTDTGELFF.